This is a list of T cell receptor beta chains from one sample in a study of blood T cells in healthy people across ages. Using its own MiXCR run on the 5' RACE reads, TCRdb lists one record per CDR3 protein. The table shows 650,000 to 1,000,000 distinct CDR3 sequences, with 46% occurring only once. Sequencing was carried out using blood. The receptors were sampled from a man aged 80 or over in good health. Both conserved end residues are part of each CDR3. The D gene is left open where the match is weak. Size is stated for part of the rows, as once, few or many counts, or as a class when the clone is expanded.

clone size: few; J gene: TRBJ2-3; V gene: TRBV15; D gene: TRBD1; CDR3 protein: CATSGGQNTDTQYF; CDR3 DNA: TGTGCCACCAGCGGGGGACAGAACACAGATACGCAGTATTTT
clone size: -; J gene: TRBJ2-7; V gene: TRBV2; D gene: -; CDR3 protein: CASTQGRGSLEQYF; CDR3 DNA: TGTGCCAGCACCCAGGGGAGGGGGTCGCTCGAGCAGTACTTC
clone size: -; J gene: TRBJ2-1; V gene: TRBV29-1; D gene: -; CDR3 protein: CSVDVRTFNEQFF; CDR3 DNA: TGCAGCGTTGACGTCCGGACATTCAATGAGCAGTTCTTC
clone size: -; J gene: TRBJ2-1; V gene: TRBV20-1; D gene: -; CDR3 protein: CSASTTGYYNEQFF; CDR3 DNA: TGCAGTGCTAGCACGACAGGCTACTACAATGAGCAGTTCTTC
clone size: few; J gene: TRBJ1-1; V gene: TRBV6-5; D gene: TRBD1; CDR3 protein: CASSFSQGGLAVVTEAFF; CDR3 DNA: TGTGCCAGCAGTTTTTCTCAAGGGGGCCTAGCCGTTGTCACTGAAGCTTTCTTT
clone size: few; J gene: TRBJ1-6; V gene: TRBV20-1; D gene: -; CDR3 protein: CSASVSDSYNSPLHF; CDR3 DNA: TGCAGTGCTAGCGTCTCGGACAGTTATAATTCACCCCTCCACTTT
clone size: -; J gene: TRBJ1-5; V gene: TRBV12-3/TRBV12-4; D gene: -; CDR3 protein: CASSLKVDQPQHF; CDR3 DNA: TGTGCCAGCAGTTTAAAGGTGGATCAGCCCCAGCATTTT
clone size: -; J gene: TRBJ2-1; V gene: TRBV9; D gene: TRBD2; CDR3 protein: CASSVASGGSYNEQFF; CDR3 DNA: TGTGCCAGCAGCGTAGCTAGCGGGGGATCGTACAATGAGCAGTTCTTC
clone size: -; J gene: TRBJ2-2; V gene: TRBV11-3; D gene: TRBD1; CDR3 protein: CASSTPYSGQTTGELFF; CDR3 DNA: TGTGCCAGCAGCACGCCGTACTCGGGACAGACCACCGGGGAGCTGTTTTTT
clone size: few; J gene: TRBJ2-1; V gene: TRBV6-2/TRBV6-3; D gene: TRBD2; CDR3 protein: CASSYGREGRNEQFF; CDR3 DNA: TGTGCCAGCAGTTACGGGCGGGAGGGCCGGAATGAGCAGTTCTTC
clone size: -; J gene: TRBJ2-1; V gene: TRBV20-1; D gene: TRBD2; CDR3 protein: CSAKRTSGVYNEQFF; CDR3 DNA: TGCAGTGCTAAAAGGACTAGCGGGGTCTACAATGAGCAGTTCTTC
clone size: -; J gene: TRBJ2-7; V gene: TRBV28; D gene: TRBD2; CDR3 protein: CASSPAGATYEQYF; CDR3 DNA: TGTGCCAGCAGTCCCGCGGGAGCTACCTACGAGCAGTACTTC
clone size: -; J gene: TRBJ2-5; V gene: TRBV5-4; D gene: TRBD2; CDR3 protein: CASSLDLAGAETQYF; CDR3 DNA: TGTGCCAGCAGCTTGGACCTAGCGGGAGCAGAGACCCAGTACTTC
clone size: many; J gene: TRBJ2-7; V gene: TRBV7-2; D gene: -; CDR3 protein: CASSLDAGSYEQYF; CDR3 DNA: TGCGCCAGCAGCTTGGATGCAGGGTCCTACGAGCAGTACTTC
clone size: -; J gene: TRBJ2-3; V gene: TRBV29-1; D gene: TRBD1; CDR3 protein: CSVPDRDTSTDTQYF; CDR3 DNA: TGCAGCGTGCCCGACAGGGATACTAGCACAGATACGCAGTATTTT
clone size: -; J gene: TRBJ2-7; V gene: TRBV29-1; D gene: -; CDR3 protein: CSVVGRATYEQYF; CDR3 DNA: TGCAGCGTTGTGGGCAGGGCAACCTACGAGCAGTACTTC
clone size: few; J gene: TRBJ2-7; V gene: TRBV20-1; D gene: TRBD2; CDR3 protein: CSARGGRGASSYEQYF; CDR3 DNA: TGCAGTGCTAGGGGAGGGCGCGGGGCCAGCTCCTACGAGCAGTACTTC
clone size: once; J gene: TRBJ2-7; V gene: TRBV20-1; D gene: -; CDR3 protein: CSAPLVVEQYF; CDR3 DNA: TGCAGTGCGCCTCTAGTCGTCGAGCAGTACTTC
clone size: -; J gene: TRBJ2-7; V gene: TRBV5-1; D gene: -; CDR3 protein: CASSLGAGIVYEQYF; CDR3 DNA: TGCGCCAGCAGCTTGGGGGCAGGGATCGTGTACGAGCAGTACTTC
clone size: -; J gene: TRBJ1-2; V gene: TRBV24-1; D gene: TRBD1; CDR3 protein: CATSDAGTGDLYGYTF; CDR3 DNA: TGTGCCACCAGTGATGCTGGGACAGGTGATCTCTATGGCTACACCTTC
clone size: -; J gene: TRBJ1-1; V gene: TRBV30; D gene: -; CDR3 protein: CAWIIGAGEAFF; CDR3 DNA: TGTGCCTGGATTATAGGAGCAGGTGAAGCTTTCTTT
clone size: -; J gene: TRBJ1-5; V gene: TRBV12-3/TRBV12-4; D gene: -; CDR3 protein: CASRSGTLSNQPQHF; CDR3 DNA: TGTGCCAGCAGATCCGGGACACTTAGCAATCAGCCCCAGCATTTT
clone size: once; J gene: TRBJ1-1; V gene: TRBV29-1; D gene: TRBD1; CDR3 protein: CSVGQGRLFEAFF; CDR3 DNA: TGCAGCGTTGGACAGGGGCGGCTTTTTGAAGCTTTCTTT
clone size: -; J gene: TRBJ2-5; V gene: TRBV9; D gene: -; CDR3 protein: CASSVGSGSYNEQYF; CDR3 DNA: TGTGCCAGCAGCGTAGGATCGGGATCCTACAATGAGCAGTACTTC
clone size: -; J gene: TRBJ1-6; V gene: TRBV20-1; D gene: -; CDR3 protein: CSARPLRDGSPLHF; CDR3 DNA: TGCAGTGCTCGGCCCCTCAGGGACGGTTCACCCCTCCACTTT
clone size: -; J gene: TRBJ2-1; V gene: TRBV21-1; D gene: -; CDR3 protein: CASSKGGMGQGTGEQFF; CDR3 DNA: TGTGCCAGCAGCAAGGGGGGCATGGGACAGGGGACCGGTGAGCAGTTCTTC
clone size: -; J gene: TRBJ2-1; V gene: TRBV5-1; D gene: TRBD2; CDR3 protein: CVSSQDLPGGSSYNEQFF; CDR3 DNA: TGCGTCAGCAGCCAGGACTTGCCGGGGGGGTCTTCCTACAATGAGCAGTTCTTC
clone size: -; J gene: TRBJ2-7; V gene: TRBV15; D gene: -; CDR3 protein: CATSSQYSSYEQYF; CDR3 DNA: TGTGCCACCAGCAGTCAATATAGCTCCTACGAGCAGTACTTC
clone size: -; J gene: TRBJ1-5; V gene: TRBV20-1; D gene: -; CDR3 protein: CSARPGRGDQPQHF; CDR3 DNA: TGCAGTGCTCGCCCAGGGCGGGGAGATCAGCCCCAGCATTTT
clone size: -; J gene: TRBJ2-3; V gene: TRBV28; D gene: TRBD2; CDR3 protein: CASSPRALGEGHSDMQYF; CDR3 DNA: TGTGCCAGCAGCCCCAGAGCGTTGGGGGAGGGCCACTCAGATATGCAGTATTTT
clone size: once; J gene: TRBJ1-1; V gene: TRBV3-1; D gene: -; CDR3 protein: CASSISGVENTEAFF; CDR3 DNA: TGTGCCAGCAGTATCTCGGGAGTCGAGAACACTGAAGCTTTCTTT
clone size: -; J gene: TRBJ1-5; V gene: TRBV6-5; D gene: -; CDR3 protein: CASSPTRRGQPQHF; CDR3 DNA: TGTGCCAGCAGTCCCACTAGGAGGGGACAGCCCCAGCATTTT
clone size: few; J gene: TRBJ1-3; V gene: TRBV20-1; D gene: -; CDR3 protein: CSARDLTQSGNTIYF; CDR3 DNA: TGCAGTGCTAGAGATCTTACGCAGTCTGGAAACACCATATATTTT
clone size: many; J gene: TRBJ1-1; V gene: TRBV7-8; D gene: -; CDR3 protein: CASSLVRGGYEAFF; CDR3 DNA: TGTGCCAGCAGCTTAGTCCGGGGGGGGTATGAAGCTTTCTTT
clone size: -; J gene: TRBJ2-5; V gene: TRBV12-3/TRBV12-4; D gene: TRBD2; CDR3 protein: CASSPSGRAQTQYF; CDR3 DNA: TGTGCCAGCAGCCCTAGCGGGAGGGCGCAGACCCAGTACTTC
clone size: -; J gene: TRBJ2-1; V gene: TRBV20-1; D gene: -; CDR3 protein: CSALGKGVLNEQFF; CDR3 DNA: TGCAGTGCTCTGGGTAAGGGGGTCCTGAATGAGCAGTTCTTC
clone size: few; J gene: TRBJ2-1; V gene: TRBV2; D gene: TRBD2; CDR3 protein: CASRTSGIDEQFF; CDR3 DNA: TGTGCCAGCAGAACTAGCGGGATCGATGAGCAGTTCTTC
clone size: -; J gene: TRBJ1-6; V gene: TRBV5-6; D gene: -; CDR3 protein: CASSLGPSVSSPLHF; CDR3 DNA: TGTGCCAGCAGCCTGGGGCCCTCAGTGAGTTCACCCCTCCACTTT
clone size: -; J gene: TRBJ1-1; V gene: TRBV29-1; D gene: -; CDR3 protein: CSVSGPEAFF; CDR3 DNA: TGCAGCGTGTCGGGGCCTGAAGCTTTCTTT
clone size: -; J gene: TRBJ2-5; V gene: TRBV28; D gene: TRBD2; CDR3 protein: CASSFSSGRSQETQYF; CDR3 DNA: TGTGCCAGCAGTTTTAGTAGCGGGAGAAGCCAAGAGACCCAGTACTTC
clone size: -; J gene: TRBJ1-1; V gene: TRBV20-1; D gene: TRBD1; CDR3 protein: CSAPGQGVTEAFF; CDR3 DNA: TGCAGTGCCCCGGGACAGGGCGTCACTGAAGCTTTCTTT
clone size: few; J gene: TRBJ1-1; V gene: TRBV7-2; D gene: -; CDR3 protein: CASSPSGGYTSTEAFF; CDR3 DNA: TGTGCCAGCAGCCCATCGGGAGGGTATACGAGCACTGAAGCTTTCTTT
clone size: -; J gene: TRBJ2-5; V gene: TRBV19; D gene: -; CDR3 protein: CASSETASETQYF; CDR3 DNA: TGTGCCAGTAGTGAGACAGCCTCAGAGACCCAGTACTTC
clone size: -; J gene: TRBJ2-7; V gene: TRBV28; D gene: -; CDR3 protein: CASRPSHPGYEQYF; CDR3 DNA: TGTGCCAGCAGACCATCTCACCCGGGCTACGAGCAGTACTTC
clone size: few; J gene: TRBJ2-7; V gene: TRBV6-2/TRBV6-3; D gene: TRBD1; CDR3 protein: CASSYGTGVFSYEQYF; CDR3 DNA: TGTGCCAGCAGTTACGGGACAGGGGTCTTCTCCTACGAGCAGTACTTC
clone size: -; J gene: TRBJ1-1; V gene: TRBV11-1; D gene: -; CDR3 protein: CASSLDAANTEAFF; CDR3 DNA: TGTGCCAGCAGCTTAGATGCGGCGAACACTGAAGCTTTCTTT
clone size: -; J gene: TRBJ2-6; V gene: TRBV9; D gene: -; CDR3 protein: CASSVATLGDVLTF; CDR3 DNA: TGTGCCAGCAGCGTAGCTACGTTGGGGGACGTCCTGACTTTC
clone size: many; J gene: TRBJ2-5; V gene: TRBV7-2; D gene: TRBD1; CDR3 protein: CAIGTGGATQYF; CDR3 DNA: TGTGCAATCGGGACAGGGGGGGCGACCCAGTACTTC
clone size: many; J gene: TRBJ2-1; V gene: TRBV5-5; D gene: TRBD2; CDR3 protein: CASSLAGGVFSNEQFF; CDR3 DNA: TGTGCCAGCAGCTTGGCGGGAGGGGTCTTTAGCAATGAGCAGTTCTTC
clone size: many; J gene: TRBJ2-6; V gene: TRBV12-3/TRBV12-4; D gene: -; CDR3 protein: CASSQAGANVLTF; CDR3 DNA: TGTGCCAGCAGTCAAGCCGGGGCCAACGTCCTGACTTTC
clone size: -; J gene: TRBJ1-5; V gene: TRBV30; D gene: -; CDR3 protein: CAWSVQNNQPQHF; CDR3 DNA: TGTGCCTGGAGTGTTCAGAACAATCAGCCCCAGCATTTT
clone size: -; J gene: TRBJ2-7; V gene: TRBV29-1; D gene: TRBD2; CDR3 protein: CSALAGLSYEQYF; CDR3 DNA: TGCAGCGCCCTAGCGGGATTAAGCTACGAGCAGTACTTC
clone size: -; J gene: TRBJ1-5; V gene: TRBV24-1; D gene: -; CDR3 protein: CATSDPPNQPQHF; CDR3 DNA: TGTGCCACCAGTGATCCTCCCAATCAGCCCCAGCATTTT
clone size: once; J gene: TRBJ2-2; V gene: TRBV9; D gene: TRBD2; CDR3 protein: CASSVVPSGGNTGELFF; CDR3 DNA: TGTGCCAGCAGCGTAGTCCCTAGCGGGGGGAACACCGGGGAGCTGTTTTTT